This T cell receptor (beta chain) was identified during a study of CD8+CD57+ T cells in acquired aplastic anemia. Turning to the study itself: Sorted CD4+ plus CD8+ cells gave DNA averaging roughly 3.5 ug. Healthy-donor CD4+ cells averaged about 9.9 million reads.

Details on this clonotype: Its specificity is unknown.

Study findings and constraints: The study identified roughly 29 CD8+ CDR3 sequences shared by patients and controls.

Germline loops: CDR1 LNHNV, CDR2 YYDKDF (reference sequence). The CDR3 spans 13 residues. Between the trimmed V and J ends, which lost 5 bases and 2 bases, there was a span of 8 bases. TCR beta VDJ and CDR3 profiling used genomic DNA as template. TCRdb re-called the reads through MiXCR, storing one row per CDR3 protein. The table shows under 200,000 distinct CDR3 sequences, with 60% to 70% occurring only once. The chain is built from TRBV15 and TRBJ2-3; a weak D match, TRBD1 (5 bases). This clonotype was obtained from a human donor in good health. The sample was sorted CD4+, CD8+, or CD8+CD57+ T cells (not recorded which) from PBMCs. The CDR3, as DNA: TGTGCCACCAGCCAACAGGACACAGATACGCAGTATTTT. Translating it yields CATSQQDTDTQYF.